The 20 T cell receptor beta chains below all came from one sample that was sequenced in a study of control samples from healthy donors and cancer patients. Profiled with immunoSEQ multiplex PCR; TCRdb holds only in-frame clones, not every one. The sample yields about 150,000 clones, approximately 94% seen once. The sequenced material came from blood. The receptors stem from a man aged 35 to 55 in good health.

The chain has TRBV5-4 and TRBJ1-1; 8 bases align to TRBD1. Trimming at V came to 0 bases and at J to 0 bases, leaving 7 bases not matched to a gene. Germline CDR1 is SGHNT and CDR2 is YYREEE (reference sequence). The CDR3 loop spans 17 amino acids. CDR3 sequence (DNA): TGTGCCAGCAGCTTGGGTGCAGGGGGCGGGATGAACACTGAAGCTTTCTTT. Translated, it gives CASSLGAGGGMNTEAFF.

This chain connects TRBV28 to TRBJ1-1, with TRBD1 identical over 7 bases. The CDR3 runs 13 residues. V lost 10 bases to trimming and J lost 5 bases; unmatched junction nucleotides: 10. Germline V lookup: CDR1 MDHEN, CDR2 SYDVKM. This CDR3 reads CATQTGTRTEAFF. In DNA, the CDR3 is TGTGCCACCCAGACAGGGACGAGGACTGAAGCTTTCTTT.

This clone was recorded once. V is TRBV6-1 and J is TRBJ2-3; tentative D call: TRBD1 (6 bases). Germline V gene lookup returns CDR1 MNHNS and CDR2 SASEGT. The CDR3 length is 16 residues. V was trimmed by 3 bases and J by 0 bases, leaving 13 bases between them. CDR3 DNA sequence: TGTGCCAGCAGTGAGCTACAGGGATCTAGCACAGATACGCAGTATTTT. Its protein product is CASSELQGSSTDTQYF.

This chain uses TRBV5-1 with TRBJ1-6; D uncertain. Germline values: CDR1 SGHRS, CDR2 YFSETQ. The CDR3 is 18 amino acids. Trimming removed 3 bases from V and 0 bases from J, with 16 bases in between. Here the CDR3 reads CASSWIPRTSSYNSPLHF. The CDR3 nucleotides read TGCGCCAGCAGCTGGATCCCCAGGACGAGCTCCTATAATTCACCCCTCCACTTT.

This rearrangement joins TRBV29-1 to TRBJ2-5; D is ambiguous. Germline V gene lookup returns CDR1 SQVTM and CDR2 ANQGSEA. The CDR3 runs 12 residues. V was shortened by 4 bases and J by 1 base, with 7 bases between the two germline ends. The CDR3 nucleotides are TGCAGCGTTGGGCCAGGCCAAGAGACCCAGTACTTC. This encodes CSVGPGQETQYF.

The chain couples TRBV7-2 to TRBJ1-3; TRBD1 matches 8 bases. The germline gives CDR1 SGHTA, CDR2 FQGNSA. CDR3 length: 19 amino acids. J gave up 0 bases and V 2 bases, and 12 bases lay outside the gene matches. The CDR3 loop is CASSLNSRDRRASGNTIYF. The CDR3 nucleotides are TGTGCCAGCAGCTTAAATAGTAGGGACAGGCGCGCCTCTGGAAACACCATATATTTT. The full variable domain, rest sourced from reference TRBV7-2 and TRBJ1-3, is GAGVSQSPSNKVTEKGKDVELRCDPISGHTALYWYRQSLGQGLEFLIYFQGNSAPDKSGLPSDRFSAERTGGSVSTLTIQRTQQEDSAVYLCASSLNSRDRRASGNTIYFGEGSWLTVV.

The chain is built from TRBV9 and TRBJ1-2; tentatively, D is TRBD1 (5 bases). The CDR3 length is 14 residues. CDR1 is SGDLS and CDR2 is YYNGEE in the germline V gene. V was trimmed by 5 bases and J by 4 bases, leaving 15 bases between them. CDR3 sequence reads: CASSEGVSGYGYTF. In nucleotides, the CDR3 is TGTGCCAGCAGTGAAGGGGTGTCCGGCTATGGCTACACCTTC.

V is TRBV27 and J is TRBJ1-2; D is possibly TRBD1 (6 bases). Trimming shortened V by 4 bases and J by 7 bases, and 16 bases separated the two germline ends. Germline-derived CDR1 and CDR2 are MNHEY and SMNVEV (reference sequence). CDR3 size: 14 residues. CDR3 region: CASSSGAPWGGYTF. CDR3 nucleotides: TGTGCCAGCAGTTCGGGGGCCCCTTGGGGTGGCTACACCTTC.

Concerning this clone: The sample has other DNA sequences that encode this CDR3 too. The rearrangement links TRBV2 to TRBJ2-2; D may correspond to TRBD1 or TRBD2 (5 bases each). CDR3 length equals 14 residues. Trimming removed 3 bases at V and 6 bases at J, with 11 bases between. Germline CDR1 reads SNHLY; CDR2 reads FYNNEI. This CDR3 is CASSDRDRPGELFF. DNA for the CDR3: TGTGCCAGCAGTGACCGGGACCGACCCGGGGAGCTGTTTTTT.

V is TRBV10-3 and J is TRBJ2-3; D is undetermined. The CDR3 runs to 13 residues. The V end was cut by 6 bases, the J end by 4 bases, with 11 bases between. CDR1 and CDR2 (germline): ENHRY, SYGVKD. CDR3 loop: CAIRGGVADTQYF. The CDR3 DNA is TGTGCCATCAGAGGTGGGGTTGCAGATACGCAGTATTTT.

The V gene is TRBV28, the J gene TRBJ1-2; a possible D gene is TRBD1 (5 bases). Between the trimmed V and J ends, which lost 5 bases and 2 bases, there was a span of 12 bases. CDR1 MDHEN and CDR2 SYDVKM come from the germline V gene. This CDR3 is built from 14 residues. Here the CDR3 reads CASSPSAGNYGYTF. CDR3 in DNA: TGTGCCAGCAGTCCGTCGGCAGGGAACTATGGCTACACCTTC.

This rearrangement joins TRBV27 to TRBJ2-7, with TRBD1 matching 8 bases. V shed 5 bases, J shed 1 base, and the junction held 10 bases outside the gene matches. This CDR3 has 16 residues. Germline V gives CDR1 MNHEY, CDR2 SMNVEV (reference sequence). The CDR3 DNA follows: TGTGCCAGCAGTCCCCGGGACAGGATAGGATCCTACGAGCAGTACTTC. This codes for CASSPRDRIGSYEQYF.

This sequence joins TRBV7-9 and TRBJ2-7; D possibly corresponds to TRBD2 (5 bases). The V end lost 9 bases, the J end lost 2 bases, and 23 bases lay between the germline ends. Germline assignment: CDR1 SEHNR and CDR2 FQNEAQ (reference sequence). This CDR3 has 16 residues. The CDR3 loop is CASQGNSGTGTYEQYF. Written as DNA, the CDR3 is TGTGCCAGTCAAGGAAACTCGGGAACCGGCACCTACGAGCAGTACTTC.

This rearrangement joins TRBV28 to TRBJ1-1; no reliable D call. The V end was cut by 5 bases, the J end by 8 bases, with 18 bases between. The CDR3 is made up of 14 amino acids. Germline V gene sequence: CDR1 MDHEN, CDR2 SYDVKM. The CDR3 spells CASSRANLIREAFF. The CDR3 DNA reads TGTGCCAGCAGTAGGGCCAACCTAATCCGGGAAGCTTTCTTT.

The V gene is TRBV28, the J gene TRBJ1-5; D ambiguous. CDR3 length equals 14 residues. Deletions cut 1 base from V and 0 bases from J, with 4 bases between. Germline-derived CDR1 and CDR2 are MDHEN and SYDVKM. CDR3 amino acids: CASSLLASNQPQHF. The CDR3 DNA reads TGTGCCAGCAGTTTATTGGCTAGCAATCAGCCCCAGCATTTT.

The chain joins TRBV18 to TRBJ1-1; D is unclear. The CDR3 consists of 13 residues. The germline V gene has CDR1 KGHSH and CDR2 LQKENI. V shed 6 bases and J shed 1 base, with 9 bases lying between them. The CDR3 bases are TGTGCCAGCTCCCTCCAGAGGAACACTGAAGCTTTCTTT. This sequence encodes CASSLQRNTEAFF.

The CDR3 is CASSLGKGAATEAFF. The CDR3 coding sequence is TGTGCCAGCAGCTTAGGGAAGGGCGCGGCTACTGAAGCTTTCTTT. The gene calls are TRBV7-9 and TRBJ1-1; D unresolved. This CDR3 spans 15 amino acids. CDR1 SEHNR and CDR2 FQNEAQ come from the germline V gene (reference sequence). V gave up 1 base and J gave up 5 bases, with 14 bases separating them.

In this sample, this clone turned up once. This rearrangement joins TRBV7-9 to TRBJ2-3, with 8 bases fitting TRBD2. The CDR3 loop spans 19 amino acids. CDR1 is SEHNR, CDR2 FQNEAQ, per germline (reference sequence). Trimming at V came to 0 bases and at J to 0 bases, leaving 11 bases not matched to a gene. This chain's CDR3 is CASSLASSGGNYSTDTQYF. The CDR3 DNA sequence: TGTGCCAGCAGCTTAGCCTCCAGCGGGGGAAACTACAGCACAGATACGCAGTATTTT.

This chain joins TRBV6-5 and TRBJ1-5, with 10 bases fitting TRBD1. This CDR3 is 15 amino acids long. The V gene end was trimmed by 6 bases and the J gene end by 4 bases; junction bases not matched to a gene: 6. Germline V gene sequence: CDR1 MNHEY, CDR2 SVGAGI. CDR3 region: CASSAGQGRNQPQHF. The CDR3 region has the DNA TGTGCCAGCAGCGCGGGACAGGGGAGGAATCAGCCCCAGCATTTT.

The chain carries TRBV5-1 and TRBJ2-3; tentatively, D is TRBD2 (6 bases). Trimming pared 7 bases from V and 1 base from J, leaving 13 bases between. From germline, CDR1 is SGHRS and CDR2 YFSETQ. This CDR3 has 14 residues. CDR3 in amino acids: CASQGIAGTDTQYF. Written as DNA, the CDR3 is TGCGCCAGCCAGGGTATAGCGGGCACAGATACGCAGTATTTT.